Listed below are T cell receptor beta chains from one sample, sequenced in a study of T cells after yellow fever vaccination. TCRdb independently ran MiXCR on the 5' RACE reads; one entry per CDR3 protein. The data hold a few hundred thousand distinct CDR3 sequences, with 7.5% to 9% observed a single time. Sequencing used CD4+ T cells sorted from PBMCs, obtained 5 days after the yellow fever booster vaccination. The receptors were sampled from a young man who received the YFV17D yellow fever vaccine. CDR3s include the opening cysteine and the closing phenylalanine or tryptophan. The order of the fields is clone size, V gene, J gene, D gene, CDR3 DNA, CDR3 protein. A D gene is named only where the DNA matches it firmly. Only part of the rows carry a size: once, few, many, or a class if the clone is expanded.

size: -; V: TRBV19; J: TRBJ2-5; D: TRBD1; DNA: TGTGCCAGTAGAGGACAGGGGATTTCTTCAGAGACCCAGTACTTC; CDR3: CASRGQGISSETQYF
size: few; V: TRBV5-1; J: TRBJ1-3; D: TRBD1; DNA: TGCGCCAGCAGCTTGGTGGGACAGGTCTCTGGAAACACCATATATTTT; CDR3: CASSLVGQVSGNTIYF
size: -; V: TRBV20-1; J: TRBJ1-1; D: TRBD1; DNA: TGCAGTGCCAGCCGGGACAGAGGTCCTCAAGCTTTCTTT; CDR3: CSASRDRGPQAFF
size: few; V: TRBV7-2; J: TRBJ2-5; D: -; DNA: TGTGCCAGCAGCTTATCCCAGCTGGTACAAGAGACCCAGTACTTC; CDR3: CASSLSQLVQETQYF
size: many; V: TRBV3-2; J: TRBJ1-1; D: -; DNA: TGTGCCAGCGCCCGACAGGGGAACACTGAAGCTTTCTTT; CDR3: CASARQGNTEAFF
size: -; V: TRBV12-3/TRBV12-4; J: TRBJ1-5; D: -; DNA: TGTGCCAGCAGTTTTAATCGACAGGGCAATCAGCCCCAGCATTTT; CDR3: CASSFNRQGNQPQHF
size: -; V: TRBV5-1; J: TRBJ2-3; D: -; DNA: TGCGCCAGCAGCTGGCAGGTACCTAGCACAGATACGCAGTATTTT; CDR3: CASSWQVPSTDTQYF
size: -; V: TRBV18; J: TRBJ2-5; D: -; DNA: TGTGCCAGCTCACCACCGAGTGTCCGGGAGACCCAGTACTTC; CDR3: CASSPPSVRETQYF
size: -; V: TRBV5-8; J: TRBJ2-3; D: -; DNA: TGTGCCAGCAGCCCGCCGTTGGGCACAGATACGCAGTATTTT; CDR3: CASSPPLGTDTQYF
size: -; V: TRBV5-6; J: TRBJ2-5; D: -; DNA: TGTGCCAGCAGCTGGGGCCGAGTGGGTCGAAAGACCCAGTACTTC; CDR3: CASSWGRVGRKTQYF
size: -; V: TRBV7-6; J: TRBJ1-1; D: -; DNA: TGTGCCAGCAGCCTTGGGTTGGACACTGAAGCTTTCTTT; CDR3: CASSLGLDTEAFF
size: few; V: TRBV5-1; J: TRBJ2-3; D: TRBD1; DNA: TGCGCCAGCAGCATAGGACAGGGGGATCCAGATACGCAGTATTTT; CDR3: CASSIGQGDPDTQYF
size: few; V: TRBV6-5; J: TRBJ1-2; D: TRBD1; DNA: TGTGCCAGCACTTCTGGGACAGACTATGGCTACACCTTC; CDR3: CASTSGTDYGYTF
size: few; V: TRBV7-2; J: TRBJ1-6; D: -; DNA: TGTGCCAGCAGCGAGTACTATAATTCACCCCTCCACTTT; CDR3: CASSEYYNSPLHF
size: many; V: TRBV6-5; J: TRBJ2-3; D: -; DNA: TGTGCCAGCAGCCAACTCCTGCGGCCCCGCGGCACAGATACGCAGTATTTT; CDR3: CASSQLLRPRGTDTQYF
size: -; V: TRBV7-9; J: TRBJ1-2; D: -; DNA: TGTGCCAGCAGCTCAATTCAGTGGGGGTCTTCTAACTATGGCTACACCTTC; CDR3: CASSSIQWGSSNYGYTF
size: few; V: TRBV6-2/TRBV6-3; J: TRBJ1-3; D: TRBD1; DNA: TGTGCCAGCAGGTGGACAGGTGGAAACACCATATATTTT; CDR3: CASRWTGGNTIYF
size: -; V: TRBV4-3; J: TRBJ1-6; D: -; DNA: TGCGCCAGCAGCCAAGATTATGGGAGGCCGGATAATTCACCCCTCCACTTT; CDR3: CASSQDYGRPDNSPLHF
size: few; V: TRBV12-3/TRBV12-4; J: TRBJ2-1; D: -; DNA: TGTGCCAGCAGTCTCACCCATTACGAGCAGTTCTTC; CDR3: CASSLTHYEQFF
size: many; V: TRBV7-2; J: TRBJ2-5; D: TRBD2; DNA: TGTGCCAGCAGAGCGACTAGCCGCGAGACCCAGTACTTC; CDR3: CASRATSRETQYF
size: -; V: TRBV4-3; J: TRBJ2-4; D: TRBD1; DNA: TGCGCCAGCAGCAAGGCAATGACAGGGGATGGACGCATTCAGTACTTC; CDR3: CASSKAMTGDGRIQYF
size: few; V: TRBV30; J: TRBJ2-1; D: -; DNA: TGTGCCTGGAGTTCCCCCTATGAGCAGTTCTTC; CDR3: CAWSSPYEQFF
size: -; V: TRBV5-1; J: TRBJ1-1; D: -; DNA: TGCGCCAGCAGCTCGGACAGTTCTGGGACTGAAGCTTTCTTT; CDR3: CASSSDSSGTEAFF
size: -; V: TRBV10-3; J: TRBJ1-2; D: -; DNA: TGTGCCATCAGCCCTGACGCCCTTTCTAGCTACACCTTC; CDR3: CAISPDALSSYTF
size: many; V: TRBV9; J: TRBJ2-1; D: TRBD2; DNA: TGTGCCAGCAGTAGAACCGGGACTAGCGGGGGTCTCAGGGGCAATGAGCAGTTCTTC; CDR3: CASSRTGTSGGLRGNEQFF
size: -; V: TRBV9; J: TRBJ1-3; D: -; DNA: TGTGCCAGCAGCGCCCTCCAGGGGCCCCACTCTGGAAACACCATATATTTT; CDR3: CASSALQGPHSGNTIYF
size: many; V: TRBV20-1; J: TRBJ1-6; D: -; DNA: TGCAGTGCTAAATGGAGGAGTTCACCCCTCCACTTT; CDR3: CSAKWRSSPLHF
size: -; V: TRBV15; J: TRBJ2-3; D: TRBD2; DNA: TGTGCCACCAGCAGAGAACTAGCGGGGGGCCAGGATACGCAGTATTTT; CDR3: CATSRELAGGQDTQYF
size: -; V: TRBV2; J: TRBJ1-1; D: -; DNA: TGTGCCAGCACCCCAATAGGGGGTTTCACTGAAGCTTTCTTT; CDR3: CASTPIGGFTEAFF
size: -; V: TRBV19; J: TRBJ1-5; D: -; DNA: TGTGCCAGTAGTATAGATCACAGGGTCAGCAATCAGCCCCAGCATTTT; CDR3: CASSIDHRVSNQPQHF
size: many; V: TRBV5-1; J: TRBJ1-1; D: -; DNA: TGCGCCAGCAGCTTCGAGAGTGACGGCTACACTGAAGCTTTCTTT; CDR3: CASSFESDGYTEAFF
size: many; V: TRBV30; J: TRBJ2-1; D: -; DNA: TGTGCCTGGAGTCGTACTAGTAAATACAATGAGCAGTTCTTC; CDR3: CAWSRTSKYNEQFF
size: -; V: TRBV6-5; J: TRBJ2-3; D: TRBD1; DNA: TGTGCCAGCAGTTACTCGGGGACAGCCGTAGGGGCAGATACGCAGTATTTT; CDR3: CASSYSGTAVGADTQYF
size: many; V: TRBV9; J: TRBJ1-6; D: -; DNA: TGTGCCAGCAGTGAGACAGGCTCACCCCTCCACTTT; CDR3: CASSETGSPLHF
size: few; V: TRBV9; J: TRBJ1-6; D: -; DNA: TGTGCCAGCAGCGTACGAGGTACCAATTCACCCCTCCACTTT; CDR3: CASSVRGTNSPLHF
size: -; V: TRBV18; J: TRBJ2-3; D: TRBD2; DNA: TGTGCCAGCTCACAGTGGAGCGGGGGGAGAACAGATACGCAGTATTTT; CDR3: CASSQWSGGRTDTQYF
size: few; V: TRBV19; J: TRBJ2-3; D: -; DNA: TGTGCCAGTAGTAGAAGACGTCCTAGCACAGATACGCAGTATTTT; CDR3: CASSRRRPSTDTQYF
size: many; V: TRBV5-1; J: TRBJ2-5; D: TRBD1; DNA: TGCGCCAGCAGCGTTTTCAGGGGGCAAGAGACCCAGTACTTC; CDR3: CASSVFRGQETQYF
size: many; V: TRBV24-1; J: TRBJ2-1; D: TRBD2; DNA: TGTGCCACCAGTGATTTCGGGGGGGCAGGCTACAATGAGCAGTTCTTC; CDR3: CATSDFGGAGYNEQFF
size: -; V: TRBV6-2/TRBV6-3; J: TRBJ2-4; D: -; DNA: TGTGCCAGCAGTCTTCGGGCAGGGGGGATACTAGCCAAAAACATTCAGTACTTC; CDR3: CASSLRAGGILAKNIQYF
size: -; V: TRBV6-2/TRBV6-3; J: TRBJ1-1; D: TRBD1; DNA: TGTGCCAGCAGTCCCGACAGGGCGCCGGGCGTTGAAGCTTTCTTT; CDR3: CASSPDRAPGVEAFF
size: -; V: TRBV5-1; J: TRBJ2-5; D: TRBD1; DNA: TGCGCCAGCAGCTTGGACATTGACAGGGTAGAGACCCAGTACTTC; CDR3: CASSLDIDRVETQYF
size: -; V: TRBV5-1; J: TRBJ2-3; D: TRBD2; DNA: TGCGCCAGCAGCTTACCAAGGGGACTACAGGATACGCAGTATTTT; CDR3: CASSLPRGLQDTQYF
size: many; V: TRBV6-5; J: TRBJ2-5; D: TRBD2; DNA: TGTGCCAGCAGGCGGGGGGCACAAGAGACCCAGTACTTC; CDR3: CASRRGAQETQYF
size: few; V: TRBV4-3; J: TRBJ1-4; D: -; DNA: TGCGCCAGCAGCCAAGATTCCCTAATTGGGGGTGAAAAACTGTTTTTT; CDR3: CASSQDSLIGGEKLFF